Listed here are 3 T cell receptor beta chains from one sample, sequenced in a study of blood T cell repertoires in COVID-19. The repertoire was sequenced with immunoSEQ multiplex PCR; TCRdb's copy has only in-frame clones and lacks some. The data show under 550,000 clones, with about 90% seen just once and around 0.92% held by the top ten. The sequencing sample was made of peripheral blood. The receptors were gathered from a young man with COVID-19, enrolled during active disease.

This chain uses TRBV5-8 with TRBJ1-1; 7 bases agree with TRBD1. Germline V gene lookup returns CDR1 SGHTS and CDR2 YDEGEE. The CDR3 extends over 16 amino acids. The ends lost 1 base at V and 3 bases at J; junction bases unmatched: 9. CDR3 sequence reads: CASSLLRGREDTEAFF. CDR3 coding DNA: TGTGCCAGCAGCTTGTTGAGGGGGCGAGAAGACACTGAAGCTTTCTTT.

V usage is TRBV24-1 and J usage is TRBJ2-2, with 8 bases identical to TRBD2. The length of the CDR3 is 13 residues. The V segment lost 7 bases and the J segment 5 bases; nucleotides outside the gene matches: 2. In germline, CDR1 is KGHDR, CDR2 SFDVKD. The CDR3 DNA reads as TGTGCCACCAGGTCGGGGGGGACCGGGGAGCTGTTTTTT. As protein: CATRSGGTGELFF.

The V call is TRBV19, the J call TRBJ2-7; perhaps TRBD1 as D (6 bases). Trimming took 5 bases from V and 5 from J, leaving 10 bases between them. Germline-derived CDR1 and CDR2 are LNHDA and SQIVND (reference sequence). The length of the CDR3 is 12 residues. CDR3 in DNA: TGTGCCAGTAGTTCCAGGGGCCACGAGCAGTACTTC. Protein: CASSSRGHEQYF.